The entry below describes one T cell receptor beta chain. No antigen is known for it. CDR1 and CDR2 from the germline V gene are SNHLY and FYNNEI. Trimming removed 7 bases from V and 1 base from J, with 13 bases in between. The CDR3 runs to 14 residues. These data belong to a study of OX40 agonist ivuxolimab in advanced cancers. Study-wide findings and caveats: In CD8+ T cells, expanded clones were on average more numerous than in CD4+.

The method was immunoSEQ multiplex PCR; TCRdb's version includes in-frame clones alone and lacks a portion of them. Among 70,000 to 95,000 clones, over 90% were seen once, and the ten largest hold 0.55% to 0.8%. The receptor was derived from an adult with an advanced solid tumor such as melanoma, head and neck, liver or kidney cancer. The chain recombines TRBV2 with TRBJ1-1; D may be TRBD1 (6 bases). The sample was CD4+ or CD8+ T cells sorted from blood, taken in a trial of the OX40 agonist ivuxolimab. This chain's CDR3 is CASNAGDRNTEAFF. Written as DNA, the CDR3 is TGTGCCAGCAATGCAGGGGATAGGAACACTGAAGCTTTCTTT.